This T cell receptor beta chain was sequenced for a study of cytomegalovirus exposure and HLA in healthy donors. Findings of the study overall: In a later analysis, HLA-C alleles had the fewest associated TCRs, DRB1 alleles the most.

A note on this clone: Antigen unknown.

Primers included in the PCR were 60 Vbeta and 13 Jbeta primers. TCRdb's copy holds only in-frame clones and misses some; the assay was immunoSEQ multiplex PCR. The sample records about 160,000 clones, 78% being singletons. The germline V gene has CDR1 SGHRS and CDR2 YFSETQ. After removal of 3 bases from V and 4 bases from J, the junction contained 9 bases not matched to a gene. The CDR3 runs 15 residues. Sequenced material: PBMCs. The clonotype was recovered from a woman in her forties in good health and CMV-seropositive. The chain is built from TRBV5-1 and TRBJ2-5, with 7 bases identical to TRBD2. The CDR3 region is CASSSSGVIGETQYF. Written as DNA, the CDR3 is TGCGCCAGCAGCTCAAGCGGGGTGATCGGAGAGACCCAGTACTTC.